This T cell receptor beta chain was captured in a study of blood T cell repertoires in COVID-19. As for the study in general: The United States, Italy and Spain supplied acute and convalescent COVID-19 samples. T cells, B-cell-depleted T cells, or PBMCs supplied cDNA or gDNA.

Cohort assignment relied on participant-reported clinical history. In the authors' methods: Amplified reference gene primers provided the basis for estimating nucleated cell counts. Profiling relied on immunoSEQ multiplex PCR, and the TCRdb table lists in-frame clones only, not all of them. The DNA was the basis for D and trimming; V, J and clone size are from that table. The table lists some 410,000 clones, around 89% of them singletons. CDR3 length: 14 residues. Germline V CDR1 and CDR2: SGHRS, YFSETQ. Trimming took off 2 bases at V and 1 base at J, with 9 bases between the two ends. The chain is built from TRBV5-1 and TRBJ1-1; D perhaps matches TRBD1 (6 bases). Material: PBMCs or T cells enriched from blood (not recorded which). The TCR sequence derives from a woman aged 30 to 39 with acute COVID-19. The CDR3 DNA is TGCGCCAGCAGCTTCCAGGGGCCGAACACTGAAGCTTTCTTT. This gives the protein CASSFQGPNTEAFF.